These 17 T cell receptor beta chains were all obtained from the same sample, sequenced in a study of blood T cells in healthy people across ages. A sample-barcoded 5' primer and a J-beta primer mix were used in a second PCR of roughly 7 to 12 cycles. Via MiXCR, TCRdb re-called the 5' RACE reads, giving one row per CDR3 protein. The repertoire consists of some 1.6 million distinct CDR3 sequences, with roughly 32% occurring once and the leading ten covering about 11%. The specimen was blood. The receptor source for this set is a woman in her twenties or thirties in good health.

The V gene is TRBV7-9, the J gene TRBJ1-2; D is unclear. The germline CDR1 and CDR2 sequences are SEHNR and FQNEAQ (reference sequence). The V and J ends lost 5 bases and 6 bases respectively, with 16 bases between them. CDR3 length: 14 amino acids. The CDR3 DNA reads TGTGCCAGCAGCCCACCCTGGAACCCAGATGGCTACACCTTC. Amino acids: CASSPPWNPDGYTF.

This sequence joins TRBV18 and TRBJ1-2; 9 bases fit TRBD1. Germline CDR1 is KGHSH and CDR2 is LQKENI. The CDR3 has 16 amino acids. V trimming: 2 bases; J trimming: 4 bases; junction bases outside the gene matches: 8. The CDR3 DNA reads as TGTGCCAGCTCACCATTGGGACAGGGAAGTTTCTATGGCTACACCTTC. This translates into CASSPLGQGSFYGYTF.

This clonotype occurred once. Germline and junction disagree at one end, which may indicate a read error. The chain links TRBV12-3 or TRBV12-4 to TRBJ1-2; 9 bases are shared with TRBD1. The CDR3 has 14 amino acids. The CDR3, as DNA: TGTGCCAGCAGTAACAGGGGGCTAGGCTATGGCTGCACCTTC. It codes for CASSNRGLGYGCTF.

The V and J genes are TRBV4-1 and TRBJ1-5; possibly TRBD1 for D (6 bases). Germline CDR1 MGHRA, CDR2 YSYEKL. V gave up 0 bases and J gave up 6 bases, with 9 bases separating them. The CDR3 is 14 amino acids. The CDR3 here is CASSQDGTFQPQHF. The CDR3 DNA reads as TGCGCCAGCAGCCAAGATGGGACATTTCAGCCCCAGCATTTT.

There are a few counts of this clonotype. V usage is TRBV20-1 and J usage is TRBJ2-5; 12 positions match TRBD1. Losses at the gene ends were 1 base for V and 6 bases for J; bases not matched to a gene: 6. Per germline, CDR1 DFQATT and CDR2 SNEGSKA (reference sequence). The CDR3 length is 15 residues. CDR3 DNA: TGCAGTGCTAGAGCGGGACAGGGGGCTACTAAGACCCAGTACTTC. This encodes CSARAGQGATKTQYF.

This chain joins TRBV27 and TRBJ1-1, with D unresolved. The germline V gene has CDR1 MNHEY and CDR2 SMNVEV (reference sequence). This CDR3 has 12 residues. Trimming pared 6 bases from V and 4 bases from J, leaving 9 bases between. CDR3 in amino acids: CASRGESTEAFF. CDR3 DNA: TGTGCCAGCAGGGGCGAGAGCACTGAAGCTTTCTTT.

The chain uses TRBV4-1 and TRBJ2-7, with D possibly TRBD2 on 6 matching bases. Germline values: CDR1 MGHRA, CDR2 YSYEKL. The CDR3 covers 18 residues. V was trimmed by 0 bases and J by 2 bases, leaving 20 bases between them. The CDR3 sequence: CASSQEGAGTEITYEQYF. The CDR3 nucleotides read TGCGCCAGCAGCCAAGAAGGGGCAGGGACTGAAATTACCTACGAGCAGTACTTC.

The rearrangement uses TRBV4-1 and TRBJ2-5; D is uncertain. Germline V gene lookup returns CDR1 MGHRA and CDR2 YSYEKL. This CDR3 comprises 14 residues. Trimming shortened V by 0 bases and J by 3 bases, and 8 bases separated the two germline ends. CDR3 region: CASSQDLGEETQYF. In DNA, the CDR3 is TGCGCCAGCAGCCAAGATCTAGGTGAAGAGACCCAGTACTTC.

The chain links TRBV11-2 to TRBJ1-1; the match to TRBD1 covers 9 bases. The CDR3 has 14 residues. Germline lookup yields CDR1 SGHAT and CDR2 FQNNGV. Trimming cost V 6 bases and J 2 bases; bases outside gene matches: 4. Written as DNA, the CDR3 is TGTGCCAGCAGTCGACAGGGGGGAAACACTGAAGCTTTCTTT. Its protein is CASSRQGGNTEAFF.

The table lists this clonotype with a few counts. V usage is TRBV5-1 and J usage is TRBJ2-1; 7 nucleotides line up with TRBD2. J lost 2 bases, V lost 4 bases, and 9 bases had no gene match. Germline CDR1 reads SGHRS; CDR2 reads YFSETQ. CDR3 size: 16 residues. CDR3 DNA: TGCGCCAGCAGCATCGCCGGGACTATCACCTACAATGAGCAGTTCTTC. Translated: CASSIAGTITYNEQFF.

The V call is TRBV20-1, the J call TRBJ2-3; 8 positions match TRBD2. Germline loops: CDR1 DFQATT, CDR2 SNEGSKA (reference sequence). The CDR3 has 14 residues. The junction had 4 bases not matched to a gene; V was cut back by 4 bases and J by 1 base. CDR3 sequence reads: CSAMRAGGTDTQYF. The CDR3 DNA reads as TGCAGTGCTATGAGAGCGGGGGGCACAGATACGCAGTATTTT.

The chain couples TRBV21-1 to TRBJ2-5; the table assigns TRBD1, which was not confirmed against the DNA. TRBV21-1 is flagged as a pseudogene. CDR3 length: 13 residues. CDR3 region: CASSMDRGETQYF. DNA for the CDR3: TGTGCCAGCAGCATGGACAGGGGTGAGACCCAGTACTTC.

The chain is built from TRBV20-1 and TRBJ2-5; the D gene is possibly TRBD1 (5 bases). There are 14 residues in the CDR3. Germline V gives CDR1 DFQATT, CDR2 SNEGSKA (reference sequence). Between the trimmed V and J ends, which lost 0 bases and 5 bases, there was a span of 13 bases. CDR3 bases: TGCAGTGCTAGAGATTTTAGGGGCGGTGAGACCCAGTACTTC. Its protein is CSARDFRGGETQYF.

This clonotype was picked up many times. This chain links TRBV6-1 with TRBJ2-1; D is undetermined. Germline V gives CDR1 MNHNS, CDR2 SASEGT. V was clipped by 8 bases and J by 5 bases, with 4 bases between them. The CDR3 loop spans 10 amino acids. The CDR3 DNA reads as TGTGCCAGCGGGGACAATGAGCAGTTCTTC. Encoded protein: CASGDNEQFF.

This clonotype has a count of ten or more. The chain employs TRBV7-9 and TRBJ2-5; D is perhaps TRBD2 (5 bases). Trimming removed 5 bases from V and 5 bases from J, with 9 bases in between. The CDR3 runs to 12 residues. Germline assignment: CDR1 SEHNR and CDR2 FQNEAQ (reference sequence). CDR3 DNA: TGTGCCAGCAGCCTACGGACTGAGACCCAGTACTTC. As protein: CASSLRTETQYF.

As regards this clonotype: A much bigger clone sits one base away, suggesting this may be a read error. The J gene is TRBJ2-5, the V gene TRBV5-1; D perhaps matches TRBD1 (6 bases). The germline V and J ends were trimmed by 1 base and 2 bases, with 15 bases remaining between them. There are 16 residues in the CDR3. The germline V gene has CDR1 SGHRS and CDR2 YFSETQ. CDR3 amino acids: CASSLSGQLIQETQYF. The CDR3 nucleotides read TGCGCCAGCAGCTTGAGTGGACAGCTAATACAAGAGACCCAGTACTTC.

CDR3 protein: CASSQDNGQGDSYGYTF. The DNA of the CDR3 is TGTGCCAGCAGCCAAGATAACGGACAGGGGGACTCCTATGGCTACACCTTC. The J gene is TRBJ1-2, the V gene TRBV3-1; TRBD1 agrees at 10 bases. The CDR3 covers 17 residues. V shed 0 bases, J shed 4 bases, and the junction held 8 bases outside the gene matches. CDR1 is LGHDT, CDR2 YNNKEL, per germline (reference sequence).